This TCR beta chain was found in a study of graft-versus-host responses after intestinal transplantation. Study in general: Each of the recipients got a multivisceral, liver-intestinal, or isolated intestinal transplant. General study results and limits: Peak circulating GvH clone levels tracked with early post-transplant HvG declines. When patients had graft-donor T cell macrochimerism, their allografts held high graft-versus-host to host-versus-graft clonal ratios.

Some clones are missing from TCRdb's copy, which holds only in-frame ones; the method was immunoSEQ multiplex PCR. The sample carries tens of thousands of clones, roughly 91% recorded once. The germline gives CDR1 MNHEY, CDR2 SMNVEV (reference sequence). With V trimmed by 4 bases and J by 7 bases, 12 bases remained unmatched. The CDR3 contains 15 residues. A few counts support this clone. Its antigen is as yet unknown. The rearrangement links TRBV27 to TRBJ2-7, with 8 bases identical to TRBD2. The source material was PBMCs, sampled 524 days after transplant. This receptor was identified in a human patient who received an intestinal transplant, so some T cells may come from the graft donor. The CDR3 coding sequence is TGTGCCAGCAGTTCTTTAGGGCGGGAGGCGGGGGAGCAGTACTTC. Encoded protein: CASSSLGREAGEQYF.